This record concerns one T cell receptor beta chain sequence. Its specificity is unknown. The data were taken from a study of OX40 agonist ivuxolimab in advanced cancers. As for the study in general: From about 20 to 80 years was the age range, with a mean of roughly 64 years, and about 83% were male. One hepatocellular carcinoma and a couple of cutaneous melanoma patients partially responded. Findings and limits, study-wide: CD8+ T cells were the subset that, on average, had more expanded clones than CD4+. Clonal expansion from baseline to week 6 occurred in both CD4+ and CD8+ T cells.

Per the germline V gene, CDR1 is SNHLY and CDR2 is FYNNEI. This CDR3 has 15 residues. Trimming cost V 7 bases and J 5 bases; bases outside gene matches: 7. Clones were read by immunoSEQ multiplex PCR, and TCRdb kept only the in-frame ones, dropping some. The sample lists roughly 75,000 clones, around nine tenths occurring once. V usage is TRBV2 and J usage is TRBJ2-5; 13 bases are shared with TRBD2. The clonotype comes from an adult with an advanced solid tumor such as melanoma, head and neck, liver or kidney cancer. Sequencing was performed on CD4+ or CD8+ T cells sorted from blood, taken in a trial of the OX40 agonist ivuxolimab. CDR3 bases: TGTGCCAGCATCCTTACTAGCGGGAGGGGGGAGACCCAGTACTTC. Translated: CASILTSGRGETQYF.